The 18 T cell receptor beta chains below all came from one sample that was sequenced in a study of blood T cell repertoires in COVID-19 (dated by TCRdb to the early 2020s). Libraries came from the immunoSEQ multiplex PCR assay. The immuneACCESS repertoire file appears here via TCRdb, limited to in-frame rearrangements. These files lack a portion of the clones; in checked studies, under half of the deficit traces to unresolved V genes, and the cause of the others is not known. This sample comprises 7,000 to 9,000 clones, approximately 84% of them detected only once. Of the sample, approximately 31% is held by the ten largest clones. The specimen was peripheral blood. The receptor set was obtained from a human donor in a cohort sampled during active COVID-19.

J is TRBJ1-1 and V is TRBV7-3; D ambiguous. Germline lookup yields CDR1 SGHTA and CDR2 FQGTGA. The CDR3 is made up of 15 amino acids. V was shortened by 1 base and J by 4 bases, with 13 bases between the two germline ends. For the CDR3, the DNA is TGTGCCAGCAGCTTAAACATGCTCGGGGTCACTGAAGCTTTCTTT. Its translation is CASSLNMLGVTEAFF.

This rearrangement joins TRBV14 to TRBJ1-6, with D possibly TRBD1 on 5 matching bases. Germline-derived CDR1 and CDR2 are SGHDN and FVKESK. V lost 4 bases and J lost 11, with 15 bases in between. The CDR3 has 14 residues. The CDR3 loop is CASSPVGGLAPLHF. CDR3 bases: TGTGCCAGCAGCCCAGTCGGGGGACTAGCACCCCTCCACTTT.

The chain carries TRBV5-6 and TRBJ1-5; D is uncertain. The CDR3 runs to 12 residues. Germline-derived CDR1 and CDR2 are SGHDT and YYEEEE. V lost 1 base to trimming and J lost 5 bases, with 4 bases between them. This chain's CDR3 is CASSLRDQPQHF. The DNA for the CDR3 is TGTGCCAGCAGCTTGCGGGATCAGCCCCAGCATTTT.

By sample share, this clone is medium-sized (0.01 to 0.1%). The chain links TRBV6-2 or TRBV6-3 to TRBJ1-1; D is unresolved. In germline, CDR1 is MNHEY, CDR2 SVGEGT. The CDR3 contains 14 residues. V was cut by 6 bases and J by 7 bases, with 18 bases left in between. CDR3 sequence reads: CASSRLNRRIEAFF. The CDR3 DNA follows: TGTGCCAGCAGCCGCTTGAACAGACGGATTGAAGCTTTCTTT.

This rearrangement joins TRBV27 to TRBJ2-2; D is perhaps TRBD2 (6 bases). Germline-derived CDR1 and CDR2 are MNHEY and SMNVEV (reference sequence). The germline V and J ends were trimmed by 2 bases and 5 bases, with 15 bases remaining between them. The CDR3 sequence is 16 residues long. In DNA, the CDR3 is TGTGCCAGCAGTTTACTCCCGGGAGTGGGAACCGGGGAGCTGTTTTTT. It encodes CASSLLPGVGTGELFF.

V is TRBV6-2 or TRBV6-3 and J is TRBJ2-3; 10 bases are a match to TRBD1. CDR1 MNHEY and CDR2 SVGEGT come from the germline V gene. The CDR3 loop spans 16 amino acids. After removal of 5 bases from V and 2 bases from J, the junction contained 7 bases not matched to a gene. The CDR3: CASSPRGQGNTDTQYF. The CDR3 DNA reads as TGTGCCAGCAGTCCGAGGGGACAGGGGAACACAGATACGCAGTATTTT.

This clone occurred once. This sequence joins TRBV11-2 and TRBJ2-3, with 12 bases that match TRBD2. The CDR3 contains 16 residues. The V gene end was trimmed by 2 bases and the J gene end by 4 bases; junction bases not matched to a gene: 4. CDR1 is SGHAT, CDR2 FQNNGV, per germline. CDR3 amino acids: CASSLLLAGGPDTQYF. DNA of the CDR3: TGTGCCAGCAGCTTACTCCTAGCGGGGGGGCCAGATACGCAGTATTTT.

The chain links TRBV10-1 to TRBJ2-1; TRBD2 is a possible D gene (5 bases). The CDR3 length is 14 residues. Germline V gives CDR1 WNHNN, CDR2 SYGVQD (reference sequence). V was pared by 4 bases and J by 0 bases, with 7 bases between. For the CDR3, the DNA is TGCGCCAGCAGTGCAAGCGGCTCCTACAATGAGCAGTTCTTC. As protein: CASSASGSYNEQFF.

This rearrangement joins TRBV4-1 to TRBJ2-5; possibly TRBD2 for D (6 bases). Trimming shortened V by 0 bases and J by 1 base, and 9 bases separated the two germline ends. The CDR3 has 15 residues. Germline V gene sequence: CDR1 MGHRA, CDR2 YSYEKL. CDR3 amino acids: CASSQDNGGQETQYF. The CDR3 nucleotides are TGCGCCAGCAGCCAAGACAACGGGGGCCAAGAGACCCAGTACTTC.

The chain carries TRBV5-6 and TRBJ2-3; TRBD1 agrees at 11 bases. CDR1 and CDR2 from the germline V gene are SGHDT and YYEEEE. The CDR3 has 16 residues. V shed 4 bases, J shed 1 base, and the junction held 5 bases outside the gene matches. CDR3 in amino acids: CASSPGTGGGTDTQYF. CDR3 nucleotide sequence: TGTGCCAGCAGCCCCGGGACAGGGGGGGGCACAGATACGCAGTATTTT. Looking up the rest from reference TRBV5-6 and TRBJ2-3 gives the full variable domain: DAGVTQSPTHLIKTRGQQVTLRCSPKSGHDTVSWYQQALGQGPQFIFQYYEEEERQRGNFPDRFSGHQFPNYSSELNVNALLLGDSALYLCASSPGTGGGTDTQYFGPGTRLTVL.

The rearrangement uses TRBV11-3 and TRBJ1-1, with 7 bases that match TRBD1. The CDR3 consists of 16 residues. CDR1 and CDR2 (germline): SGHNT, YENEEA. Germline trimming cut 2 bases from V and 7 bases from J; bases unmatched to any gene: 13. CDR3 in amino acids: CASSLPLTGWVGEAFF. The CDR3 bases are TGTGCCAGCAGCTTACCCCTGACAGGGTGGGTGGGTGAAGCTTTCTTT.

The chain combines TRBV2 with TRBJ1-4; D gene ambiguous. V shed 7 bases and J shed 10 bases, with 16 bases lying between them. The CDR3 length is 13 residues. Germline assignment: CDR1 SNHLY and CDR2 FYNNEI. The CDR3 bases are TGTGCCAGCATGGAGGAATCTAGAGGAAAACTGTTTTTT. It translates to CASMEESRGKLFF.

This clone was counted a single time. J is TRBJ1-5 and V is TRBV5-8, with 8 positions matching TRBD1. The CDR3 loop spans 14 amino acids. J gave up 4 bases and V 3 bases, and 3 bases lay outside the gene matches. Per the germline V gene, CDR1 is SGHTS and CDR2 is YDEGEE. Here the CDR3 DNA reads TGTGCCAGCAGCTCGGGACAGGTTAATCAGCCCCAGCATTTT. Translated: CASSSGQVNQPQHF.

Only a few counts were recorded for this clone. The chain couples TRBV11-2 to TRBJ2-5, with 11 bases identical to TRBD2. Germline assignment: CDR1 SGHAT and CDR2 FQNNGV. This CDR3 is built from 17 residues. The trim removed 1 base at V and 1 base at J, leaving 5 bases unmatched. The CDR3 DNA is TGTGCCAGCAGCTTAGTGATGCTAGCGGGGGGCCAAGAGACCCAGTACTTC. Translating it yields CASSLVMLAGGQETQYF.

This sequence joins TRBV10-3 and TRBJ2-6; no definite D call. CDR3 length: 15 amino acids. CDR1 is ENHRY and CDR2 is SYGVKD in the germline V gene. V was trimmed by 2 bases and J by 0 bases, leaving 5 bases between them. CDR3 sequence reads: CAISETDSGANVLTF. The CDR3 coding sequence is TGTGCCATCAGTGAGACAGACTCTGGGGCCAACGTCCTGACTTTC.

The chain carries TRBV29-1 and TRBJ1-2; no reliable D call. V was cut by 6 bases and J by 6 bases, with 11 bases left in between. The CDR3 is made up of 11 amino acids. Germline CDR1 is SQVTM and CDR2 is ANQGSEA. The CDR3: CSVGDLDGYTF. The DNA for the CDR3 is TGCAGCGTGGGAGACTTGGATGGCTACACCTTC.

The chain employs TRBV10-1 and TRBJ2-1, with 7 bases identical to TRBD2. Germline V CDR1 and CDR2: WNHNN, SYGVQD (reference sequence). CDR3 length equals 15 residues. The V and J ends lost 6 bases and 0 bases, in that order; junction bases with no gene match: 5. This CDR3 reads CASSPGTNSYNEQFF. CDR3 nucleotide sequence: TGCGCCAGCAGCCCTGGGACTAACTCCTACAATGAGCAGTTCTTC.

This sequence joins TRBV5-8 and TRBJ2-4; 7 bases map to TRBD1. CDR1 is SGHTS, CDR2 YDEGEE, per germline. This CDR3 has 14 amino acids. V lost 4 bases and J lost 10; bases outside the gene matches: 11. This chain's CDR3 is CASSPGTASRIQYF. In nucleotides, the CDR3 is TGTGCCAGCAGCCCCGGGACAGCCTCAAGGATTCAGTACTTC.